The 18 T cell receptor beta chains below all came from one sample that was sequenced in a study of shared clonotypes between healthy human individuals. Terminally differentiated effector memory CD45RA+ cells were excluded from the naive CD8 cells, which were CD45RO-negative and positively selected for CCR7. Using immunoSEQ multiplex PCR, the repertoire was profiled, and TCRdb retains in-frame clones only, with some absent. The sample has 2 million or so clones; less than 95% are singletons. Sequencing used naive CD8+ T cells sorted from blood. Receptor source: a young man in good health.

The CDR3 is CASSLLAGDNSPLHF. The CDR3 region has the DNA TGTGCCAGCAGTTTATTGGCAGGGGACAATTCACCCCTCCACTTT. This chain uses TRBV28 with TRBJ1-6, with D perhaps TRBD1 (6 bases). The germline V and J ends were trimmed by 1 base and 7 bases, with 11 bases remaining between them. The CDR3 runs 15 residues. In germline, CDR1 is MDHEN, CDR2 SYDVKM.

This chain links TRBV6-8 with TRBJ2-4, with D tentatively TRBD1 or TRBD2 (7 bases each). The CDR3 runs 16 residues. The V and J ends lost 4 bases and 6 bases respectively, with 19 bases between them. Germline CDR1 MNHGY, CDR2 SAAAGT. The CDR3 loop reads CASSWDPGGQPNIQYF. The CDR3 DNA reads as TGTGCCAGCAGTTGGGACCCGGGGGGACAGCCAAACATTCAGTACTTC.

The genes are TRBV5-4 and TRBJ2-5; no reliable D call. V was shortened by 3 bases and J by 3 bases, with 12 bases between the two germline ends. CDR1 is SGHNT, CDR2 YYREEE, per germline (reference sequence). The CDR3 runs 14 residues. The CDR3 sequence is CASSSEWSEETQYF. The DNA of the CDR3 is TGTGCCAGCAGCTCCGAATGGTCCGAAGAGACCCAGTACTTC.

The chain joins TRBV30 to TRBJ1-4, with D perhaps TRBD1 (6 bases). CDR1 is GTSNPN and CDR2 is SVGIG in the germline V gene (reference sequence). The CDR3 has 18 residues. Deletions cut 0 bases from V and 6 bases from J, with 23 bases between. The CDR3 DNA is TGTGCCTGGAGTGTACCCTGGCGTACAGGGATTCAGGATGAAAAACTGTTTTTT. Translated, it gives CAWSVPWRTGIQDEKLFF.

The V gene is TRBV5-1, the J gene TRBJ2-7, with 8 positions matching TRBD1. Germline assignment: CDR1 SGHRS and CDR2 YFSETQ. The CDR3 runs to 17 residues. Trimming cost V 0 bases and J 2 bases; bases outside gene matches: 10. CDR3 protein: CASSLDSLQGVAYEQYF. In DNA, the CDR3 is TGCGCCAGCAGCTTGGATTCCCTACAGGGGGTGGCCTACGAGCAGTACTTC.

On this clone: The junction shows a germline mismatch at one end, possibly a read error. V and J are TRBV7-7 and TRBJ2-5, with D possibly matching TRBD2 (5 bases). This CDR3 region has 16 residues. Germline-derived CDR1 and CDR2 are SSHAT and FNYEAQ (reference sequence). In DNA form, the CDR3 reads TGTGCTAGCAGCTTAGAAGGCGGCCGCGGGTTGGAGACCCAGTACTTC. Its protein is CASSLEGGRGLETQYF.

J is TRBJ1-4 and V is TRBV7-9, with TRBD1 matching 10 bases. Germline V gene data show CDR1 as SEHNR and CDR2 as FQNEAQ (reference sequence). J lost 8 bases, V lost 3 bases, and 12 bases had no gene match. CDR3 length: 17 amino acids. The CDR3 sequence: CASSFPDRGVKLEKLFF. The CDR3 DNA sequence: TGTGCCAGCAGCTTCCCGGACAGGGGGGTAAAATTGGAAAAACTGTTTTTT.

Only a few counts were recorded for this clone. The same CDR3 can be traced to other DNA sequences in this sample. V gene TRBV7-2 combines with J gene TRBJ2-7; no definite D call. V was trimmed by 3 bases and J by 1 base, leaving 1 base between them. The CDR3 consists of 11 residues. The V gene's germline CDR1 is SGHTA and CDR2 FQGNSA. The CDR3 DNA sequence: TGTGCCAGCAGCTTTTCCTACGAGCAGTACTTC. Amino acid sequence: CASSFSYEQYF.

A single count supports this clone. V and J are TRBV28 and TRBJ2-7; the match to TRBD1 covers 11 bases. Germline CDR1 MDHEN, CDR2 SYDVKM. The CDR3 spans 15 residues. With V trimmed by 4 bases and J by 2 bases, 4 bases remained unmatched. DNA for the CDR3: TGTGCCAGCAGTTACCGGACAGGGGGCACCTACGAGCAGTACTTC. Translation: CASSYRTGGTYEQYF.

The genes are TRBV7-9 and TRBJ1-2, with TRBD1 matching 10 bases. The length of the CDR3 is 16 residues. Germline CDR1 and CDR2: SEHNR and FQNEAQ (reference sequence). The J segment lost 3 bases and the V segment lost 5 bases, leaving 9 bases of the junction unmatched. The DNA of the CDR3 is TGTGCCAGCAGCGATAGCACCGGGACAGGGGACTATGGCTACACCTTC. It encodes CASSDSTGTGDYGYTF.

The CDR3 reads CATKDRGRGYEQYF. The CDR3 nucleotides are TGTGCCACCAAAGACAGGGGGCGAGGCTACGAGCAGTACTTC. The chain combines TRBV15 with TRBJ2-7; TRBD1 matches at 10 bases. Trimming removed 7 bases from V and 3 bases from J; junction bases left unmatched: 6. Germline V gene data show CDR1 as LNHNV and CDR2 as YYDKDF (reference sequence). CDR3 length equals 14 residues.

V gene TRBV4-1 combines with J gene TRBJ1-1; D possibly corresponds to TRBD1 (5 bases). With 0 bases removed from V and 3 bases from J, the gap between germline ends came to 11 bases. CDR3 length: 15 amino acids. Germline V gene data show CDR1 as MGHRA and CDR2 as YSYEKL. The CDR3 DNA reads TGCGCCAGCAGCCAAGATCTTCGAGGGGACACTGAAGCTTTCTTT. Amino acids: CASSQDLRGDTEAFF.

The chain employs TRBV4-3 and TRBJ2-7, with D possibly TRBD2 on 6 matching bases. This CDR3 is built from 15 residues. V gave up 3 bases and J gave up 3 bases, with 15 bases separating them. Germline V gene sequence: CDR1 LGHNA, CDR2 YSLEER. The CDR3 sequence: CASSQGDSTIYEQYF. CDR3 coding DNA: TGCGCCAGCAGCCAGGGGGACTCGACGATCTACGAGCAGTACTTC.

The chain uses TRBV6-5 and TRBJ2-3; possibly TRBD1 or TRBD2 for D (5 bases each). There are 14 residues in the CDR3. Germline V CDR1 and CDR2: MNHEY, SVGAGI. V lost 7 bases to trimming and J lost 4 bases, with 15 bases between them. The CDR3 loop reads CASKGHRGPDTQYF. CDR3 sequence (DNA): TGTGCCAGCAAGGGGCATAGGGGACCAGATACGCAGTATTTT.

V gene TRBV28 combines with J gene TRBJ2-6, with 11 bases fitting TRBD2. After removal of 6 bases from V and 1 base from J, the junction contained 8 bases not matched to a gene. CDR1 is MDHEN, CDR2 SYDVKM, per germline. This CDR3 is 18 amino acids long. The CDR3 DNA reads TGTGCCAGCAGCCTATCACTAGCGGGGGATTCTGGGGCCAACGTCCTGACTTTC. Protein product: CASSLSLAGDSGANVLTF.

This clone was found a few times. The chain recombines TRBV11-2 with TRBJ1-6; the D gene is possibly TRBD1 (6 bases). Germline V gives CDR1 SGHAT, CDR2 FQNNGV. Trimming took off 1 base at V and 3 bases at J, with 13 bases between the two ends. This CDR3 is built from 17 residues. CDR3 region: CASSLGPWTDYNSPLHF. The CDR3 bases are TGTGCCAGCAGCTTAGGGCCCTGGACAGACTATAATTCACCCCTCCACTTT.

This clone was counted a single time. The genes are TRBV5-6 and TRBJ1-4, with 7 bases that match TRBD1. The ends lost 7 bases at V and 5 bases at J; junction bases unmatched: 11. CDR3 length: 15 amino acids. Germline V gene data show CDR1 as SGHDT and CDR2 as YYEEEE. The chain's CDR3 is CASAPSGTVNEKLFF. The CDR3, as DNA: TGTGCCAGCGCTCCCTCGGGGACAGTAAATGAAAAACTGTTTTTT.

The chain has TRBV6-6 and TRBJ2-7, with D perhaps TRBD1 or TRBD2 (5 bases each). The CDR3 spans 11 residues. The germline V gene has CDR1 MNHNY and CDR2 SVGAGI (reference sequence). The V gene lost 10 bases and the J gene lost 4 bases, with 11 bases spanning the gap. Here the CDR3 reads CATHGGYEQYF. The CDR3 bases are TGTGCCACCCATGGGGGTTACGAGCAGTACTTC.